A selection of T cell receptor beta chains follows, all from one sample in a study of Tregs in tolerant kidney transplant recipients. TCRdb's table, derived via immunoSEQ multiplex PCR, lists solely in-frame clones and lacks some. The sample consists of some 70,000 clones, 70% to 90% of them appearing once. The sample consisted of CD4+ T cells from blood, taken before the transplant. These receptors all stem from a human donor who received a combined kidney and bone marrow transplant. Both conserved end residues are part of each CDR3. The D gene is left open where the match is weak. The listing skips clone size in some rows; elsewhere it reads once, few, many or a size class.

>TRBJ2-1|TRBV19|TRBD2|.
CASTQTSGYLNEQFF
TGTGCCAGTACTCAGACTAGCGGGTACTTAAATGAGCAGTTCTTC
>TRBJ2-1|TRBV7-9|.|once
CASSPSWTEEQFF
TGTGCCAGCAGCCCTAGCTGGACAGAAGAGCAGTTCTTC
>TRBJ2-7|TRBV7-2|TRBD2|few
CASSLLAGKSYEQYF
TGTGCCAGCAGCTTACTAGCGGGAAAGTCCTACGAGCAGTACTTC
>TRBJ1-1|TRBV18|TRBD1|.
CASSLTGGNTEAFF
TGTGCCAGCTCGCTAACAGGGGGGAACACTGAAGCTTTCTTT
>TRBJ2-1|TRBV4-1|TRBD2|.
CASSPGGAGGNEQFF
TGCGCCAGCAGCCCCGGTGGAGCGGGAGGGAATGAGCAGTTCTTC
>TRBJ2-7|TRBV11-2|TRBD2|.
CASSLAETYEQYF
TGTGCCAGCAGCCTAGCGGAGACCTACGAGCAGTACTTC
>TRBJ2-2|TRBV25-1|.|.
CASSWDTITGELFF
TGTGCCAGCAGTTGGGACACCATAACCGGGGAGCTGTTTTTT
>TRBJ2-5|TRBV15|TRBD2|.
CATSATGTSGGKETQYF
TGTGCCACCAGCGCAACCGGGACTAGCGGGGGCAAAGAGACCCAGTACTTC
>TRBJ2-5|TRBV5-1|.|.
CASSLLNLDRSQETQYF
TGCGCCAGCAGCTTACTAAATCTAGACAGGTCCCAAGAGACCCAGTACTTC
>TRBJ2-3|TRBV9|TRBD2|.
CASSADSGRSTDTQYF
TGTGCCAGCAGCGCAGATAGCGGGAGAAGCACAGATACGCAGTATTTT
>TRBJ1-3|TRBV6-6|.|.
CASIARGGNTIYF
TGTGCCAGCATCGCACGGGGAGGAAACACCATATATTTT
>TRBJ1-4|TRBV5-6|.|.
CASSLGLSTEKLFF
TGTGCCAGCAGCTTGGGTCTATCCACCGAAAAACTGTTTTTT
>TRBJ2-7|TRBV29-1|.|.
CSATSGSYEQYF
TGCAGCGCCACCTCCGGGTCCTACGAGCAGTACTTC
>TRBJ1-1|TRBV18|TRBD1|.
CASSPRGRGGTEAFF
TGTGCCAGCTCACCGAGGGGGCGCGGAGGCACTGAAGCTTTCTTT
>TRBJ1-5|TRBV10-3|TRBD1|.
CAISDRADSNQPQHF
TGTGCCATCAGCGACAGGGCCGATAGCAATCAGCCCCAGCATTTT
>TRBJ2-1|TRBV6-5|TRBD2|.
CASSRSGRSYNEQFF
TGTGCCAGCAGCCGTAGCGGGAGGTCGTACAATGAGCAGTTCTTC
>TRBJ1-2|TRBV4-1|TRBD1|few
CASSQETGQGAMDYTF
TGCGCCAGCAGCCAAGAAACCGGGCAGGGGGCTATGGACTACACCTTC
>TRBJ1-1|TRBV11-2|TRBD1|.
CASSWNGVGTVNTEAFF
TGTGCCAGCAGCTGGAATGGGGTAGGGACAGTGAACACTGAAGCTTTCTTT
>TRBJ2-7|TRBV27|.|.
CASISVRSVSYEQYF
TGTGCCAGCATTTCCGTCCGGAGCGTCTCCTACGAGCAGTACTTC
>TRBJ1-5|TRBV21-1|.|.
CASSKGGETIQPQHF
TGTGCCAGCAGCAAAGGGGGGGAGACTATTCAGCCCCAGCATTTT
>TRBJ2-7|TRBV25-1|TRBD2|.
CASLSSGVQYF
TGTGCCAGCTTATCTAGCGGAGTCCAGTACTTC
>TRBJ2-1|TRBV10-3|.|.
CAISEPTVNEQFF
TGTGCCATCAGTGAGCCGACAGTGAATGAGCAGTTCTTC
>TRBJ2-3|TRBV28|.|.
CASSVGTGSTDTQYF
TGTGCCAGCAGTGTGGGTACGGGGAGCACAGATACGCAGTATTTT
>TRBJ1-2|TRBV30|.|.
CAYPRDGYTF
TGTGCCTACCCCAGGGATGGCTACACCTTC
>TRBJ2-1|TRBV11-2|TRBD1|.
CASSLGQGTYNEQFF
TGTGCCAGCAGCTTAGGACAGGGGACCTACAATGAGCAGTTCTTC
>TRBJ1-2|TRBV19|TRBD1|.
CASSVGAGTGVAYGYTF
TGTGCCAGTAGTGTCGGGGCCGGGACAGGGGTCGCTTATGGCTACACCTTC
>TRBJ2-7|TRBV6-6|.|.
CASSSGYYEQYF
TGTGCCAGCAGTTCGGGTTACTACGAGCAGTACTTC
>TRBJ2-5|TRBV19|.|.
CASSVQGAETQYF
TGTGCCAGTAGTGTTCAGGGTGCAGAGACCCAGTACTTC
>TRBJ2-7|TRBV15|.|.
CATSGQGYEQYF
TGTGCCACCAGCGGTCAGGGGTACGAGCAGTACTTC
>TRBJ2-7|TRBV9|.|.
CASSPGGAGETYEQYF
TGTGCCAGCAGCCCCGGTGGGGCAGGGGAAACCTACGAGCAGTACTTC
>TRBJ1-2|TRBV28|TRBD1|.
CASSWTGGFGYTF
TGTGCCAGCAGTTGGACAGGGGGCTTTGGCTACACCTTC